The next 22 T cell receptor beta chains were all read from a single sample in a study of T cells in severe cutaneous drug reactions. Libraries were made by iRepertoire multiplex PCR with TCR subtype-specific primers for bulk and single-cell sequencing. From its re-call of the multiplex PCR reads, TCRdb lists each CDR3 protein once, without DNA. In total, the table holds about 2,000 distinct CDR3 sequences. Carbamazepine had induced Stevens-Johnson syndrome or toxic epidermal necrolysis in the sequenced donors. Sequenced sample: PBMCs. These receptors all stem from a human donor with Stevens-Johnson syndrome, a severe cutaneous drug reaction.

According to its frequency, this clonotype is medium-sized. The rearrangement joins TRBV4-1 to TRBJ2-3. CDR1 is MGHRA and CDR2 is YSYEKL in the germline V gene. The CDR3 has 15 amino acids. The CDR3 reads CASSHITTSTDTQYF.

The chain has TRBV29-1 and TRBJ1-1; checking the TCRdb D call of TRBD1 is not possible without DNA. The length of the CDR3 is 13 residues. CDR1 SQVTM and CDR2 ANQGSEA come from the germline V gene. This CDR3 reads CSAGQGGNTEAFF.

According to its frequency, this clonotype is medium-sized. CDR3 amino acids: CASSPQGSTYEQYF. The V and J genes are TRBV2 and TRBJ2-7; there is no DNA to check the TCRdb D call of TRBD1. The germline CDR1 and CDR2 sequences are SNHLY and FYNNEI. CDR3 length equals 14 residues.

According to its frequency, this clonotype is medium-sized. The gene calls are TRBV28 and TRBJ2-2; TCRdb indicates TRBD1, and absent DNA this call remains unverified. The CDR3 covers 16 residues. The germline V gene encodes CDR1 MDHEN and CDR2 SYDVKM. The CDR3 reads CASSLFRPPNTGELFF.

The rearrangement uses TRBV5-4 and TRBJ2-5; TCRdb calls TRBD2, which cannot be checked without DNA. Germline V gives CDR1 SGHNT, CDR2 YYREEE (reference sequence). This CDR3 is built from 16 residues. CDR3 loop: CASSLGRGGDAETQYF.

The rearrangement uses TRBV6-6 and TRBJ2-7; absent DNA, TCRdb's TRBD1 call cannot be checked. CDR1 is MNHNY and CDR2 is SVGAGI in the germline V gene (reference sequence). The CDR3 extends over 15 amino acids. The CDR3 sequence is CASSYGDRASYEQYF.

J is TRBJ1-1 and V is TRBV27; TCRdb reports TRBD1, a call that lacks DNA to check it against. The CDR3 contains 15 residues. The germline V gene encodes CDR1 MNHEY and CDR2 SMNVEV (reference sequence). The CDR3 here is CASSLSFSPGTEAFF.

By frequency, this clonotype is medium-sized. This sequence joins TRBV6-1 and TRBJ2-7; TCRdb indicates TRBD1, and absent DNA this call remains unverified. Germline values: CDR1 MNHNS, CDR2 SASEGT. The CDR3 totals 13 residues. This CDR3 is CASSYAQGNEQYF.

The chain uses TRBV4-1 and TRBJ2-1; the D call from TCRdb, TRBD2, cannot be confirmed without DNA. Germline lookup yields CDR1 MGHRA and CDR2 YSYEKL. CDR3 length: 13 residues. CDR3 residues: CASGTSGLVEQFF.

The chain couples TRBV5-5 to TRBJ1-1; as DNA is missing, the TRBD1 call by TCRdb cannot be tested. Germline V gene lookup returns CDR1 SGHKS and CDR2 YYEKEE (reference sequence). The CDR3 sequence is 14 residues long. CDR3 amino acids: CASSNRQGWTEAFF.

The chain carries TRBV5-1 and TRBJ2-7; no DNA is available, so the TRBD2 call from TCRdb remains unchecked. Germline V gene lookup returns CDR1 SGHRS and CDR2 YFSETQ. The CDR3 loop spans 15 amino acids. The CDR3 loop is CASSLGLAEDYEQYF.

Measured by frequency, this clonotype is medium-sized. The CDR3 loop reads CASSEDRIKETQYF. The gene calls are TRBV6-1 and TRBJ2-5; TCRdb lists TRBD1, though no DNA is available to test this call. The CDR3 is 14 residues long. In germline, CDR1 is MNHNS, CDR2 SASEGT.

By frequency, this clonotype is large. The rearrangement joins TRBV27 to TRBJ1-5; no DNA is available, so the TRBD1 call from TCRdb remains unchecked. The CDR3 spans 13 residues. CDR1 MNHEY and CDR2 SMNVEV come from the germline V gene (reference sequence). This CDR3 reads CASSSGMNQPQHF.

This clonotype is identified as medium-sized from frequency. This chain uses TRBV4-1 with TRBJ2-3; the TCRdb D gene call, TRBD1, has no DNA to confirm it. The CDR3 spans 15 residues. Germline V CDR1 and CDR2: MGHRA, YSYEKL. This CDR3 is CASSWTEPGTDTQYF.

This clonotype is identified as medium-sized from frequency. The chain uses TRBV27 and TRBJ2-7; the TRBD1 assignment by TCRdb is unverifiable without DNA. Germline V gives CDR1 MNHEY, CDR2 SMNVEV (reference sequence). CDR3 length: 14 residues. The CDR3 is CASSWGGDFSEQYF.

V and J are TRBV6-6 and TRBJ1-4. Germline loops: CDR1 MNHNY, CDR2 SVGAGI (reference sequence). The CDR3 runs to 15 residues. The CDR3 region is CASSYEGSTIEKLFF.

This clonotype is called medium-sized based on its frequency. V gene TRBV28 combines with J gene TRBJ2-2. CDR1 MDHEN and CDR2 SYDVKM come from the germline V gene. This CDR3 comprises 14 residues. CDR3 amino acids: CASSFRGGTGELFF.

The rearrangement links TRBV4-2 to TRBJ1-1; as DNA is missing, the TRBD1 call by TCRdb cannot be tested. The CDR3 extends over 16 amino acids. Germline CDR1 is LGHNA and CDR2 is YNFKEQ. Here the CDR3 reads CASSQGGGWGRTEAFF.

Judged by frequency, this clonotype is medium-sized. This rearrangement joins TRBV7-2 to TRBJ2-1; TCRdb's D call, TRBD2, is unchecked because there is no DNA. The CDR3 runs 19 residues. Germline CDR1 is SGHTA and CDR2 is FQGNSA. CDR3 loop: CASSSQPYFTSGGYNEQFF.

This clonotype registers medium-sized (0.01 to 0.1%) by frequency. J is TRBJ1-5 and V is TRBV11-2. The germline gives CDR1 SGHAT, CDR2 FQNNGV. The CDR3 is 14 amino acids. The CDR3 sequence is CASSLDHGNQPQHF.

Judged by frequency, this clonotype is medium-sized. The chain carries TRBV18 and TRBJ1-2; TCRdb's D call, TRBD1, is unchecked because there is no DNA. The CDR3 loop spans 13 amino acids. Germline lookup yields CDR1 KGHSH and CDR2 LQKENI. CDR3 residues: CASSPDREYGYTF.

The rearrangement joins TRBV7-6 to TRBJ2-2; the D gene TCRdb calls, TRBD2, cannot be checked with no DNA. Germline values: CDR1 SGHVS, CDR2 FNYEAQ. The CDR3 loop spans 15 amino acids. CDR3: CASSLTAGGAGELFF.